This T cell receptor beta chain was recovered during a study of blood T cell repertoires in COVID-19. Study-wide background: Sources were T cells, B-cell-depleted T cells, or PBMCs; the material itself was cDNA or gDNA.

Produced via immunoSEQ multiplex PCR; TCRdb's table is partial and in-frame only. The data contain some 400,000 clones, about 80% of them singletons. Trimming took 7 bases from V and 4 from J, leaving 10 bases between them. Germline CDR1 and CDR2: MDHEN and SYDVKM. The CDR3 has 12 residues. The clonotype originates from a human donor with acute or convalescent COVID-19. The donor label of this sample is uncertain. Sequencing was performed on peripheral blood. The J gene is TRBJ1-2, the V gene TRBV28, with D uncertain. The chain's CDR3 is CASTGIRYGYTF. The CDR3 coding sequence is TGTGCCAGCACCGGGATCCGCTATGGCTACACCTTC.